This T cell receptor (beta chain) was sequenced in a study of blood T cells in healthy people across ages (dated by TCRdb to the mid-2010s). About the full investigation: In model experiments, template switching captured about one uniquely barcoded TCR beta cDNA molecule for every two T cells. Donors were grouped into four age groups: young (average 16 years), middle-aged (about 38), aged (roughly 67) and long-lived (around 80). To avoid experimental bias, donors of different ages were randomly spread across the sequencing lanes. Using deep sequencing normalized with unique cDNA molecular identifiers, the study measured how TCR beta repertoire diversity changes with age. Two additional independent replicas of 1 million unique cDNA reads from the same blood draw were analyzed for two donors (one aged 18 to 30 and one aged 80 or older).

What the study reported, not specific to this receptor: Donor CMV infection status was unknown, potentially confounding age-related changes in expanded clonotypes. Conclusive comparison of naive and antigen-experienced compartments was prevented by the profiling of bulk unsorted PBMCs. Observed TCR beta diversity correlated strongly with the percentage of naive T cells measured by flow cytometry. The long-lived group showed more naive CD4+ T cells, fewer expanded clones and increased TCR diversity than the aged group, suggesting age selection. Total diversity estimates from one million sequenced T cells were considered lower bounds and underestimates. As age increased, observed TCR beta diversity per million T cells dropped in a roughly linear way, and a significant reduction was already evident by age 40.

Donors were a few dozen systemically healthy Caucasian individuals from Russia aged roughly 6 to 95 years. About 10 milliliters of peripheral blood were collected from each donor into EDTA-treated Vacutainer tubes. Ficoll-Paque density-gradient centrifugation was used to isolate PBMCs, with at least 7 million per sample. Total RNA, at least 6 micrograms per sample, was extracted from PBMCs with Trizol reagent. Naive CD45RAhigh/CD27high T cell percentages were measured by flow cytometry on a PBMC aliquot from every donor. This clonotype showed up many times. The antigen this receptor binds is unknown. Base qualities are not provided; no much larger clone lies one nucleotide away. The germline V gene sets CDR1 to SGHTA and CDR2 to FQGNSA. V gives up 5 bases and J gives up 1 base, and the segment between their germline ends measures 12 bases. Including cysteine and phenylalanine, the CDR3 has 15 amino acids. Only CDR3 DNA is held: 45 bases, read in frame from base 1.

Libraries were constructed by 5' RACE. The listed sequencing device is Illumina HiSeq 2500. The second PCR ran for about 6 to 11 cycles and used a J-beta primer mix along with a sample-barcoded 5' primer. A unique molecular identifier was introduced onto each TCR beta cDNA molecule by a template-switch 5' adaptor carrying 12 random nucleotides. Each sample yielded at least 3 million CDR3-containing paired-end reads. First-strand cDNA synthesis was performed from all RNA using the Mint cDNA synthesis kit, with priming by a TRBC-specific oligonucleotide. All cDNA was treated with uracil-DNA glycosylase and then went through a first 18-cycle PCR with the universal primers M1SS and BC2_uni_R. The authors' pipeline ran thus. For normalization, 1 million high-quality reads were randomly selected from each sample, with every read carrying a distinct molecular identifier. Reads with shared molecular identifiers were discarded instead of being binned into consensus sequences. MiTCR, set to a Q25 quality threshold and the strictest error-elimination algorithm, was used for CDR3 identification, clonotype clustering and error correction. A nonparametric unseen species model with Euler transformation was used to estimate lower-bound total TCR beta diversity. TCRdb redid the processing of the public reads, applying fastp at Q25 and MiXCR, and retained in-frame beta chains. Every CDR3 protein is listed once, alongside the most common genes and DNA of its rows. The V and J calls and clone size come from TCRdb's table, not from the authors' own analysis. The sample table lists some 750,000 distinct CDR3 sequences, over 20% of them with a count of one. 22% of the sample rests with the top ten.

This sequence uses TRBV7-2 and TRBJ2-1; the D gene is tentatively TRBD1 or TRBD2, each matching 5 bases. The sequencing input was blood. This clonotype was obtained from a man between 65 and 85 years old in good health. The CDR3 reads as follows: CASSTAGTSYNEQFF. The nucleotide sequence is given as TGTGCCAGCAGCACAGCCGGGACGTCCTACAATGAGCAGTTCTTC.